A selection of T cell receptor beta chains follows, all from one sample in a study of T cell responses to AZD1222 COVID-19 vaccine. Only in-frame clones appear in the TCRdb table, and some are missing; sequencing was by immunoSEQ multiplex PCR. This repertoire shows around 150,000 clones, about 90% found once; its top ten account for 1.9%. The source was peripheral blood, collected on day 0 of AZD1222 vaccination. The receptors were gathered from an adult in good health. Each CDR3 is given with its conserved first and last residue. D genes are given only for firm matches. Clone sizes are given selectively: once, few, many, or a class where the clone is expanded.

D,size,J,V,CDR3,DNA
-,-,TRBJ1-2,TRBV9,CASSPDLNRGYTF,TGTGCCAGCAGCCCCGACCTAAATCGTGGCTACACCTTC
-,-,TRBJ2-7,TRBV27,CASSLKVGGVYEQYF,TGTGCCAGCAGTTTAAAAGTAGGCGGAGTCTACGAGCAGTACTTC
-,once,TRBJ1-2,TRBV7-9,CASSLFVRTRDKNYGYTF,TGTGCCAGCAGCTTGTTTGTTCGGACCCGGGACAAAAACTATGGCTACACCTTC
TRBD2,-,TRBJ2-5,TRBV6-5,CASSYSPGLQETQYF,TGTGCCAGCAGTTACTCGCCGGGACTACAAGAGACCCAGTACTTC
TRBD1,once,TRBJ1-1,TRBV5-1,CASRAAGGTEAFF,TGCGCCAGCAGGGCTGCAGGGGGGACTGAAGCTTTCTTT
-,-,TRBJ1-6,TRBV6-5,CASSYQKQLYNSPLHF,TGTGCCAGCAGTTACCAAAAACAGCTCTATAATTCACCCCTCCACTTT
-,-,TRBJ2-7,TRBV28,CASSFGADSSSYEQYF,TGTGCCAGCAGTTTTGGGGCGGACTCAAGCTCCTACGAGCAGTACTTC
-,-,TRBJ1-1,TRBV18,CASSRLGDMNTEAFF,TGTGCCAGCTCACGTCTGGGGGACATGAACACTGAAGCTTTCTTT
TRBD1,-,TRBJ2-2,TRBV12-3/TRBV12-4,CASSLTGSGELFF,TGTGCCAGCAGCCTGACAGGGTCCGGGGAGCTGTTTTTT
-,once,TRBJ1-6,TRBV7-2,CASSLREDRGNSPLHF,TGTGCCAGCAGCTTAAGGGAGGATAGGGGCAATTCACCCCTCCACTTT
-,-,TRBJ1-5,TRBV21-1,CASSKAGSLQPQHF,TGTGCCAGCAGCAAAGCGGGTTCGCTTCAGCCCCAGCATTTT
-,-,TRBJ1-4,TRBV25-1,CASSEFNEKLFF,TGTGCCAGCAGTGAGTTTAATGAAAAACTGTTTTTT
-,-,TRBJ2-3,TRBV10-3,CAISDPGHLQGDTQYF,TGTGCCATCAGTGATCCCGGACACCTGCAAGGGGATACGCAGTATTTT
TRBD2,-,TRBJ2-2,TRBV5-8,CASSLAVRDTGELFF,TGTGCCAGCAGCCTAGCGGTCCGGGACACCGGGGAGCTGTTTTTT
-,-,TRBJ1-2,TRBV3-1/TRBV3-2,CASSQDSPGGYTF,TGTGCCAGCAGCCAAGATTCCCCGGGAGGCTACACCTTC
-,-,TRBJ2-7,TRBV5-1,CASSLATGIEQYF,TGCGCCAGCAGCTTGGCCACTGGGATCGAGCAGTACTTC
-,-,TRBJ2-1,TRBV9,CASSVTTPTFEQFF,TGTGCCAGCAGCGTAACGACACCCACATTCGAGCAGTTCTTC
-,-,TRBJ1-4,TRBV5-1,CASSLAMGGESEKLFF,TGCGCCAGCAGCTTGGCTATGGGAGGGGAGAGTGAAAAACTGTTTTTT
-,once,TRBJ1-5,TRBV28,CASSLSHLWNQPQHF,TGTGCCAGCAGTTTATCACACCTGTGGAATCAGCCCCAGCATTTT
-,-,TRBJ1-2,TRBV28,CASSWQGISNYGYTF,TGTGCCAGCAGTTGGCAGGGAATTTCTAACTATGGCTACACCTTC
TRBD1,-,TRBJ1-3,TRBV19,CASPGQRNTIYF,TGTGCCAGCCCGGGACAGCGAAACACCATATATTTT
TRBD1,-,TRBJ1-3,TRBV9,CASSVASGTGAGNTIYF,TGTGCCAGCAGCGTAGCTTCCGGGACAGGCGCTGGAAACACCATATATTTT
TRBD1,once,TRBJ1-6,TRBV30,CAWTQGDFSPLHF,TGTGCCTGGACTCAGGGGGATTTCTCACCCCTCCACTTT
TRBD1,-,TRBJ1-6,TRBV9,CASSITGQFNSPLHF,TGTGCCAGCAGCATAACGGGACAGTTTAATTCACCCCTCCACTTT
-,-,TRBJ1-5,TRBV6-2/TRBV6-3,CASSYLTLQPQHF,TGTGCCAGCAGTTACTTGACTCTACAGCCCCAGCATTTT
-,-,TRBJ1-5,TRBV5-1,CASSLDGGPGQPQHF,TGCGCCAGCAGCTTGGATGGGGGGCCAGGTCAGCCCCAGCATTTT